The 8 T cell receptor beta chains presented below share a single source sample, sequenced in a study of blood T cell repertoires in COVID-19. Profiled with immunoSEQ multiplex PCR; TCRdb holds only in-frame clones, not every one. The sample has around 30,000 clones, 80% to 95% seen once. The sequenced sample consisted of peripheral blood. All receptors come from a male donor with active COVID-19.

This rearrangement joins TRBV18 to TRBJ2-1, with 9 bases aligning to TRBD2. V gave up 3 bases and J gave up 1 base; unmatched junction bases: 7. The length of the CDR3 is 17 residues. Per germline, CDR1 KGHSH and CDR2 LQKENI. The CDR3 spells CASSPKSGGSSYNEQFF. CDR3 nucleotides: TGTGCCAGCTCACCCAAGAGCGGGGGGTCGTCCTACAATGAGCAGTTCTTC.

The rearrangement links TRBV2 to TRBJ1-1; D not resolved. Trimming took off 8 bases at V and 6 bases at J, with 10 bases between the two ends. The CDR3 loop spans 11 amino acids. CDR1 SNHLY and CDR2 FYNNEI come from the germline V gene. The CDR3 loop is CASRVFAEAFF. CDR3 nucleotide sequence: TGTGCCAGCCGGGTATTCGCTGAAGCTTTCTTT.

V usage is TRBV7-9 and J usage is TRBJ2-1, with 8 nucleotides matching TRBD1. The CDR3 is 15 residues long. Germline lookup yields CDR1 SEHNR and CDR2 FQNEAQ (reference sequence). J lost 7 bases, V lost 5 bases, and 10 bases had no gene match. This CDR3 is CASSPRDRRINEQFF. DNA for the CDR3: TGTGCCAGCAGCCCCCGGGACAGGCGGATTAATGAGCAGTTCTTC.

V gene TRBV7-9 combines with J gene TRBJ2-3, with 12 bases fitting TRBD2. The ends lost 5 bases at V and 5 bases at J; junction bases unmatched: 14. CDR1 SEHNR and CDR2 FQNEAQ come from the germline V gene (reference sequence). CDR3 length: 18 residues. The CDR3 DNA follows: TGTGCCAGCAGCCCCCGACTAGCGGGGGTTGGGGGTGTAGATACGCAGTATTTT. Translation gives CASSPRLAGVGGVDTQYF.

The chain is built from TRBV6-5 and TRBJ1-4; 11 bases match TRBD1. Germline values: CDR1 MNHEY, CDR2 SVGAGI. The J segment lost 5 bases and the V segment lost 11 bases, leaving 10 bases of the junction unmatched. This CDR3 has 15 amino acids. CDR3 coding DNA: TGTGCCGGTTTGGGACAGGGGGACCAAAATGAAAAACTGTTTTTT. Translating it yields CAGLGQGDQNEKLFF.

The CDR3 protein is CASSPTGSEQYF. The CDR3 DNA is TGTGCCAGCAGCCCCACGGGGTCCGAGCAGTACTTC. The V and J genes are TRBV11-3 and TRBJ2-7; weak D call: TRBD2 (5 bases). Per the germline V gene, CDR1 is SGHNT and CDR2 is YENEEA. This CDR3 region has 12 residues. V lost 5 bases, J lost 6 bases, and 11 bases lay in between.

This rearrangement joins TRBV10-2 to TRBJ2-3; D is perhaps TRBD1 (5 bases). Germline CDR1 reads WSHSY; CDR2 reads SAAADI. V shed 3 bases and J shed 2 bases, with 12 bases lying between them. The CDR3 is 15 residues long. CDR3 DNA sequence: TGCGCCAGCAGTGATCTAGTTGGGGCCACAGATACGCAGTATTTT. It encodes CASSDLVGATDTQYF.

This CDR3 reads CASVTYYPTGNTIYF. CDR3 DNA: TGTGCCAGCGTTACTTATTATCCGACTGGAAACACCATATATTTT. The chain recombines TRBV2 with TRBJ1-3; no reliable D call. The CDR3 sequence is 15 residues long. Germline lookup yields CDR1 SNHLY and CDR2 FYNNEI. Between the trimmed V and J ends, which lost 8 bases and 2 bases, there was a span of 16 bases. Looking up the rest from reference TRBV2 and TRBJ1-3 gives the full variable domain: EPEVTQTPSHQVTQMGQEVILRCVPISNHLYFYWYRQILGQKVEFLVSFYNNEISEKSEIFDDQFSVERPDGSNFTLKIRSTKLEDSAMYFCASVTYYPTGNTIYFGEGSWLTVV.